This record looks at one T cell receptor beta chain sequence and its context. Its antigen target is currently unknown. Base qualities were left out, and no much larger clone turns up one base away. Separate from the approximately 700-subject first cohort, the validation cohort of over 90 subjects was the group to which the donors belonged. The data were obtained in a study of cytomegalovirus exposure and HLA in healthy donors (TCRdb year 2017). For context, the study as a whole: According to a later analysis, the approximately 130 validation repertoires were produced on the same platform as the roughly 700 repertoires of the first cohort. The aim of the study was to test whether cataloging public T cell receptors could identify signatures of past pathogen exposure. A separate validation cohort of 90 to 150 different subjects was used in addition to the approximately 640-subject first cohort. High-throughput TCR immunosequencing, statistical association of individual TCRs with disease status, and machine learning were combined to predict cytomegalovirus infection status.

From its cysteine to its phenylalanine, the CDR3 spans 14 amino acids. The only DNA kept is the CDR3, 42 bases in frame from the first base. CDR1 MDHEN and CDR2 SYDVKM are derived from the germline V gene. V ends up 2 bases short and J 5 bases short, with an unmatched junction base count of 6. To prepare the library, the immunoSEQ multiplex PCR assay was applied. For the original study's pipeline: To diagnose cytomegalovirus status from the catalog of TCR beta chain sequences, a statistical classification framework was built. This is the immuneACCESS table as TCRdb keeps it, with only in-frame sequences that have V and J called. A part of the clones is gone; compared with another copy, unresolved V genes explain less than half, and the rest is unexplained. Clone size and V and J calls were adopted from that table, with D and trimming inferred from the DNA. The sample table contains over 250,000 clones; only one count was recorded for approximately 86% of them. 0.95% to 1.1% of the sample lies in the top ten.

Findings and caveats that apply to the study as a whole: A later analysis had no HLA typing for the validation cohort, so co-occurrence there was scored across all 110 or so repertoires. The authors suggested that the approach could potentially be extended to other disease states and immunological phenotypes. The study gave a list of 150 to 200 TCR beta chains associated with cytomegalovirus. A few of the identified cytomegalovirus-associated TCR beta chains were confirmed in vitro to be specific for cytomegalovirus antigens. Most TCR sequences were observed very rarely across donors, whereas some public TCRs were present in many individuals. A later analysis found that TCRs clustered in the first cohort also tended to co-occur in the approximately 120 validation repertoires, with approximately 95% of cluster scores above 0. The classifier was reported to diagnose cytomegalovirus status with high specificity and sensitivity in both the original cohort and the validation cohort.

This clonotype was sampled from a woman between 18 and 29 years old in good health and CMV-seronegative. The sequenced sample consisted of PBMCs. The receptor chain draws on TRBV28 and TRBJ2-7; TRBD2 fits 7 bases in the junction. The CDR3 region has the sequence CASSLGREGDEQYF. The DNA sequence follows: TGTGCCAGCAGTTTAGGCAGGGAGGGCGACGAGCAGTACTTC.